The 31 T cell receptor beta chains listed next were all sequenced from one sample in a study of early T cells in non-severe SARS-CoV-2 infection. TCRdb used MiXCR to reprocess the 5' RACE reads, holding one entry per CDR3 protein. The sample has tens of thousands of distinct CDR3 sequences; 6% to 7% are singletons. The sequencing input was whole blood. These receptors originate from an adult who was a healthcare worker with PCR-confirmed SARS-CoV-2 infection or an uninfected control (not recorded which).

This clonotype came up many times. The V gene is TRBV4-3, the J gene TRBJ2-1; D unresolved. Germline CDR1 is LGHNA and CDR2 is YSLEER. V was clipped by 2 bases and J by 5 bases, with 7 bases between them. The CDR3 runs 13 residues. The CDR3 region has the DNA TGCGCCAGCAGCCAACGTAACAACAATGAGCAGTTCTTC. This encodes CASSQRNNNEQFF.

This clonotype appeared a few times. The chain uses TRBV3-1 and TRBJ2-5; maybe TRBD1 (5 bases). Trimming took off 4 bases at V and 1 base at J, with 10 bases between the two ends. The CDR3 has 14 residues. The germline V gene has CDR1 LGHDT and CDR2 YNNKEL (reference sequence). CDR3 sequence: CASSLPGSQETQYF. The CDR3 DNA sequence: TGTGCCAGCAGCCTCCCAGGGTCCCAAGAGACCCAGTACTTC.

At least ten counts were recorded for this clonotype. CDR3 DNA sequence: TGTGCCAGCAGGGACTCGGGCCTAGGCTATGGCTACACCTTC. This translates into CASRDSGLGYGYTF. This rearrangement joins TRBV5-4 to TRBJ1-2; D is ambiguous. V lost 5 bases and J lost 4, with 15 bases in between. This CDR3 comprises 14 residues. Per the germline V gene, CDR1 is SGHNT and CDR2 is YYREEE (reference sequence).

This clonotype was seen ten or more times. The V gene is TRBV19, the J gene TRBJ1-2; D is uncertain. The V gene lost 3 bases and the J gene lost 7 bases, with 9 bases spanning the gap. Germline V gene lookup returns CDR1 LNHDA and CDR2 SQIVND (reference sequence). This CDR3 spans 12 amino acids. The CDR3 DNA follows: TGTGCCAGTAGTATCGGGCGTAGTGGCTACACCTTC. Translation gives CASSIGRSGYTF.

This clonotype has a handful of counts. J is TRBJ2-2 and V is TRBV3-1, with TRBD1 as a possible D gene (5 bases). V was trimmed by 5 bases and J by 6 bases, leaving 13 bases between them. CDR1 LGHDT and CDR2 YNNKEL come from the germline V gene (reference sequence). The CDR3 is 14 amino acids. CDR3 loop: CASSVLVGAGELFF. Here the CDR3 DNA reads TGTGCCAGCAGCGTGCTAGTAGGGGCCGGGGAGCTGTTTTTT.

This clonotype was recorded many times. V and J are TRBV12-3 or TRBV12-4 and TRBJ2-2; D is undetermined. This CDR3 has 13 residues. The V end was cut by 2 bases, the J end by 5 bases, with 6 bases between. CDR3 sequence reads: CASSLRRTGELFF. CDR3 nucleotide sequence: TGTGCCAGCAGTTTAAGAAGGACCGGGGAGCTGTTTTTT.

The sample holds a few counts of this clonotype. V gene TRBV6-1 combines with J gene TRBJ1-6; possibly TRBD1 for D (5 bases). The V and J ends lost 6 bases and 7 bases respectively, with 13 bases between them. The CDR3 length is 14 residues. CDR1 MNHNS and CDR2 SASEGT come from the germline V gene. The CDR3 loop reads CASREYTGNSPLHF. CDR3 in DNA: TGTGCCAGCAGAGAGTATACAGGAAATTCACCCCTCCACTTT.

This clonotype was recorded a few times. V gene TRBV7-6 combines with J gene TRBJ2-7; D is uncertain. CDR1 and CDR2 (germline): SGHVS, FNYEAQ. The V gene lost 5 bases and the J gene lost 4 bases, with 9 bases spanning the gap. This CDR3 has 12 amino acids. The CDR3 here is CASSPPVYEQYF. The DNA of the CDR3 is TGTGCCAGCAGCCCCCCCGTTTACGAGCAGTACTTC. Combining the CDR3 with reference TRBV7-6 and TRBJ2-7 gives the whole variable domain GAGVSQSPRYKVTKRGQDVALRCDPISGHVSLYWYRQALGQGPEFLTYFNYEAQQDKSGLPNDRFSAERPEGSISTLTIQRTEQRDSAMYRCASSPPVYEQYFGPGTRLTVT.

The chain is built from TRBV7-2 and TRBJ2-5; D is uncertain. Looked up from germline, CDR1 is SGHTA and CDR2 is FQGNSA. This CDR3 is built from 13 residues. Trimming removed 4 bases at V and 5 bases at J, with 11 bases between. CDR3 sequence: CASSSPPWETQYF. The DNA for the CDR3 is TGTGCCAGCAGCTCTCCCCCTTGGGAGACCCAGTACTTC.

This clonotype was detected once. A much more abundant neighbour one base away suggests this may be a read error. Written as DNA, the CDR3 is TGTGCCAGCAGCTTAGGGCATGCCGAAGAGCAGTTCTTC. Translating gives CASSLGHAEEQFF. This sequence joins TRBV7-8 and TRBJ2-1; no clear D gene. The CDR3 contains 13 residues. Trimming removed 1 base at V and 10 bases at J, with 11 bases between. Per germline, CDR1 SGHVS and CDR2 FQNEAQ.

The chain joins TRBV18 to TRBJ1-3; no clear D gene. The length of the CDR3 is 16 residues. From germline, CDR1 is KGHSH and CDR2 LQKENI. Trimming shortened V by 1 base and J by 0 bases, and 10 bases separated the two germline ends. As DNA, the CDR3 is TGTGCCAGCTCACCACGGGCGGTGAGCTCTGGAAACACCATATATTTT. Encoded protein: CASSPRAVSSGNTIYF. The variable domain in full, with the rest retrieved from reference TRBV18 and TRBJ1-3, is NAGVMQNPRHLVRRRGQEARLRCSPMKGHSHVYWYRQLPEEGLKFMVYLQKENIIDESGMPKERFSAEFPKEGPSILRIQQVVRGDSAAYFCASSPRAVSSGNTIYFGEGSWLTVV.

This clonotype was found many times. This chain uses TRBV5-1 with TRBJ1-5, with 10 positions matching TRBD1. Germline trimming cut 4 bases from V and 7 bases from J; bases unmatched to any gene: 5. CDR1 is SGHRS and CDR2 is YFSETQ in the germline V gene. The CDR3 sequence is 14 residues long. CDR3 DNA: TGCGCCAGCAGCCCCGGGACAGGGGTACAGCCCCAGCATTTT. Protein product: CASSPGTGVQPQHF.

This clonotype was counted ten times or more. The chain uses TRBV5-3 and TRBJ2-1, with a weak D call TRBD2 (5 bases). TRBV5-3 is given ORF status, its function remaining uncertain. V was pared by 0 bases and J by 1 base, with 11 bases between. CDR3 size: 16 residues. The CDR3 nucleotides read TGTGCCAGAAGCTTGGAAATAGGACTTTCCTACAATGAGCAGTTCTTC. Translating gives CARSLEIGLSYNEQFF.

At least ten counts were recorded for this clonotype. This chain uses TRBV10-3 with TRBJ2-1; D call uncertain. This CDR3 comprises 12 residues. V lost 3 bases and J 8 bases, leaving 8 bases between the germline ends. CDR1 ENHRY and CDR2 SYGVKD come from the germline V gene. This chain's CDR3 is CAISEVSDEQFF. CDR3 DNA sequence: TGTGCCATCAGTGAAGTATCCGATGAGCAGTTCTTC.

The chain employs TRBV7-9 and TRBJ1-1, with TRBD1 as a possible D gene (6 bases). Germline V gene data show CDR1 as SEHNR and CDR2 as FQNEAQ (reference sequence). V lost 6 bases and J 11 bases, leaving 16 bases between the germline ends. CDR3 length: 12 amino acids. Here the CDR3 DNA reads TGTGCCAGCAGTGAACAGGGCCGAGGGGCTTTCTTT. Translating it yields CASSEQGRGAFF. The entire variable domain, with the rest obtained from reference TRBV7-9 and TRBJ1-1, is as follows: DTGVSQNPRHKITKRGQNVTFRCDPISEHNRLYWYRQTLGQGPEFLTYFQNEAQLEKSRLLSDRFSAERPKGSFSTLEIQRTEQGDSAMYLCASSEQGRGAFFGQGTRLTVV.

Many counts were recorded for this clonotype. One end of the junction fails to match germline, which may point to a read error. The chain has TRBV4-3 and TRBJ1-1, with TRBD1 matching 8 bases. The CDR3 totals 18 residues. Germline CDR1 LGHNA, CDR2 YSLEER. CDR3 DNA sequence: TGCGCCAGCAGTCAAGACAGGGGCCGGGGACAGGTGAACACTGAAGCTTTCTTT. It is translated as CASSQDRGRGQVNTEAFF.

This clonotype was recorded at least ten times. The rearrangement uses TRBV7-2 and TRBJ2-1; D is ambiguous. V lost 3 bases, J lost 7 bases, and 10 bases lay in between. The germline gives CDR1 SGHTA, CDR2 FQGNSA. The CDR3 is 13 residues long. CDR3 coding DNA: TGTGCCAGCAGCTTGTTAGTTTTTAATGAGCAGTTCTTC. Its translation is CASSLLVFNEQFF.

This clonotype has at least ten counts. The chain combines TRBV1 with TRBJ2-1; the table assigns TRBD2, which was not confirmed against the DNA. TRBV1 is an annotated pseudogene. This CDR3 spans 19 amino acids. The chain's CDR3 is CTSSHSAGTGTSGYNEQFF. The CDR3 bases are TGCACCAGCAGCCACTCCGCTGGGACCGGGACTAGCGGTTACAATGAGCAGTTCTTC.

This clonotype was found many times. CDR3 nucleotides: TGCAGTGCTAGAGATCCGGGGCCTCGGGACGAGCAGTACTTC. It encodes CSARDPGPRDEQYF. This rearrangement joins TRBV20-1 to TRBJ2-7; possibly TRBD1 or TRBD2 for D (5 bases each). Trimming stripped 0 bases from V and 5 bases from J, with 14 bases between. The CDR3 spans 14 residues. Germline-derived CDR1 and CDR2 are DFQATT and SNEGSKA (reference sequence).

V gene TRBV7-6 combines with J gene TRBJ2-1; D may be TRBD2 (5 bases). This CDR3 is built from 12 residues. Between the trimmed V and J ends, which lost 5 bases and 5 bases, there was a span of 7 bases. Germline values: CDR1 SGHVS, CDR2 FNYEAQ. CDR3 loop: CASSMRDNEQFF. The CDR3, as DNA: TGTGCCAGCAGCATGAGGGACAATGAGCAGTTCTTC.

This clonotype was seen ten or more times. The chain uses TRBV7-9 and TRBJ2-3, with D hard to call. The CDR3 spans 15 residues. Trimming took off 5 bases at V and 5 bases at J, with 17 bases between the two ends. CDR1 and CDR2 from the germline V gene are SEHNR and FQNEAQ (reference sequence). This CDR3 is CASSLGRVEIDTQYF. The CDR3 region has the DNA TGTGCCAGCAGCCTGGGTAGGGTAGAAATAGATACGCAGTATTTT.

This clonotype was found many times. The chain combines TRBV5-1 with TRBJ1-1; 8 nucleotides align to TRBD1. This CDR3 region has 15 residues. V gave up 3 bases and J gave up 3 bases; unmatched junction bases: 7. Germline CDR1 and CDR2: SGHRS and YFSETQ. The CDR3 loop is CASSSGQGIYTEAFF. CDR3 coding DNA: TGCGCCAGCAGCTCCGGACAGGGAATCTACACTGAAGCTTTCTTT.

The chain is built from TRBV11-3 and TRBJ2-3; TRBD2 agrees at 14 bases. Germline V gives CDR1 SGHNT, CDR2 YENEEA. CDR3 length: 18 amino acids. Trimming cost V 5 bases and J 1 base; bases outside gene matches: 8. CDR3 sequence (DNA): TGTGCCAGCAGCGCCCGACTAGCGGGGGGGGTCGGCACAGATACGCAGTATTTT. This gives the protein CASSARLAGGVGTDTQYF. The variable domain in full, with the rest retrieved from reference TRBV11-3 and TRBJ2-3, is EAGVVQSPRYKIIEKKQPVAFWCNPISGHNTLYWYLQNLGQGPELLIRYENEEAVDDSQLPKDRFSAERLKGVDSTLKIQPAELGDSAVYLCASSARLAGGVGTDTQYFGPGTRLTVL.

This clonotype was counted many times. The chain is built from TRBV20-1 and TRBJ2-7; TRBD1 matches 8 bases. With 2 bases clipped from V and 1 base from J, the junction kept 7 bases outside the gene matches. The CDR3 runs to 15 residues. Germline loops: CDR1 DFQATT, CDR2 SNEGSKA (reference sequence). CDR3 in amino acids: CSARSTGGKSYEQYF. DNA for the CDR3: TGCAGTGCTAGATCCACAGGGGGAAAGTCCTACGAGCAGTACTTC.

In its sample, this clonotype was seen a few times. The chain carries TRBV11-2 and TRBJ1-6, with D maybe TRBD1 (5 bases). This CDR3 is 14 amino acids long. Trimming cost V 5 bases and J 6 bases, with 11 bases left between them. The germline gives CDR1 SGHAT, CDR2 FQNNGV. The CDR3 coding sequence is TGTGCCAGCAGCCCCTCAGGGATTAATTCACCCCTCCACTTT. Translation: CASSPSGINSPLHF.

The J gene is TRBJ2-3, the V gene TRBV29-1; TRBD1 is a possible D gene (6 bases). Germline V gene lookup returns CDR1 SQVTM and CDR2 ANQGSEA. V lost 6 bases and J lost 0, with 13 bases in between. The length of the CDR3 is 14 residues. The CDR3 sequence is CSVGWGRSTDTQYF. CDR3 bases: TGCAGCGTGGGGTGGGGGCGTAGCACAGATACGCAGTATTTT.

The table lists this clonotype with many counts. The chain joins TRBV7-6 to TRBJ2-2, with D perhaps assigned TRBD1 or TRBD2 (5 bases each). The CDR3 runs 18 residues. The V end was cut by 3 bases, the J end by 0 bases, with 17 bases between. Germline V lookup: CDR1 SGHVS, CDR2 FNYEAQ. The CDR3 protein is CASSLVPGANSNTGELFF. In nucleotides, the CDR3 is TGTGCCAGCAGCTTGGTTCCCGGGGCTAATTCGAACACCGGGGAGCTGTTTTTT.

This clonotype was seen at least ten times. V and J are TRBV12-3 or TRBV12-4 and TRBJ1-1; D gene unclear. The CDR3 consists of 13 residues. V lost 8 bases, J lost 1 base, and 11 bases lay in between. The chain's CDR3 is CASSSGPNTEAFF. CDR3 DNA sequence: TGTGCCAGCTCTAGCGGGCCGAACACTGAAGCTTTCTTT.

This clonotype was detected only a few times. J is TRBJ1-6 and V is TRBV27; D uncertain. Trimming cost V 0 bases and J 4 bases, with 7 bases left between them. The CDR3 consists of 15 residues. From germline, CDR1 is MNHEY and CDR2 SMNVEV (reference sequence). CDR3 sequence: CASSLSVVYNSPLHF. In DNA, the CDR3 is TGTGCCAGCAGTTTATCCGTGGTTTATAATTCACCCCTCCACTTT.

In its sample, this clonotype was seen many times. The V and J genes are TRBV12-3 or TRBV12-4 and TRBJ2-1; 8 bases align to TRBD1. The CDR3 runs to 15 residues. V lost 5 bases and J lost 0; bases outside the gene matches: 3. CDR3 nucleotides: TGTGCCAGCAGTGGGGACAGGAGCTCCTACAATGAGCAGTTCTTC. It yields the protein CASSGDRSSYNEQFF.

This clonotype was seen repeatedly, ten times or more. This rearrangement joins TRBV12-3 or TRBV12-4 to TRBJ1-5; 7 nucleotides agree with TRBD1. After removal of 5 bases from V and 2 bases from J, the junction contained 15 bases not matched to a gene. The CDR3 is made up of 18 amino acids. This CDR3 reads CASSPGRSRQGRNQPQHF. In DNA, the CDR3 is TGTGCCAGCAGTCCCGGACGAAGCCGACAGGGCCGCAATCAGCCCCAGCATTTT.